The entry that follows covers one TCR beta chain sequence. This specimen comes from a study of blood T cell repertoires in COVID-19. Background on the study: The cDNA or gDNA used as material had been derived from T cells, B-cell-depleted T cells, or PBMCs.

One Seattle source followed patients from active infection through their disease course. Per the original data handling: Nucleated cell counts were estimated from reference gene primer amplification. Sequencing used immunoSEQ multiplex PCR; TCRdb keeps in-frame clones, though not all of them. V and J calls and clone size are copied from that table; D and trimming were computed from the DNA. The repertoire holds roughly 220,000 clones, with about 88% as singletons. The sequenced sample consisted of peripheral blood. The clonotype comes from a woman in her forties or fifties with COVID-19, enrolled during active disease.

The CDR3 loop is CASSLSGGSTDTQYF. CDR3 bases: TGCGCCAGCAGCTTAAGCGGGGGAAGCACAGATACGCAGTATTTT. The chain carries TRBV5-1 and TRBJ2-3, with 8 positions matching TRBD2. V dropped 2 bases and J dropped 0; count of bases not matched to a gene: 2. From germline, CDR1 is SGHRS and CDR2 YFSETQ. The CDR3 covers 15 residues.